The source of this T cell receptor (beta chain) is a study of Ad26.COV2.S vaccination and SARS-CoV-2 variants. Turning to the study itself: Participants got Ad26.COV2.S intramuscularly, once or twice 56 days apart.

This clone appeared once. Antigen unknown. The protocol was immunoSEQ multiplex PCR, while the TCRdb copy is restricted to in-frame clones and leaves out a portion. The data show 410,000 or so clones, about nine tenths seen once. Study conclusions and caveats: Measurements of TCR breadth and depth may have given underestimates of the total T cell responses.

The treatment: roughly 20 received Ad26.COV2.S at low or high dose, single or two shots; about 5 received placebo; per-sample allocation not given. Specimens were obtained on day 63 following the first vaccine or placebo injection. The sequence derives from a person aged 18-65 years who received the Ad26.COV2.S COVID-19 vaccine or a placebo. The material sequenced was peripheral blood, taken in a trial of Ad26.COV2.S vaccine versus placebo.

CDR3 bases: TGTGCCAGCAGCTTGTTGTCCGTTAATGAGCAGTTCTTC. Amino acid sequence: CASSLLSVNEQFF. V usage is TRBV7-9 and J usage is TRBJ2-1; D not resolved. Germline V CDR1 and CDR2: SEHNR, FQNEAQ (reference sequence). V was shortened by 3 bases and J by 7 bases, with 10 bases between the two germline ends. The CDR3 is 13 residues long.